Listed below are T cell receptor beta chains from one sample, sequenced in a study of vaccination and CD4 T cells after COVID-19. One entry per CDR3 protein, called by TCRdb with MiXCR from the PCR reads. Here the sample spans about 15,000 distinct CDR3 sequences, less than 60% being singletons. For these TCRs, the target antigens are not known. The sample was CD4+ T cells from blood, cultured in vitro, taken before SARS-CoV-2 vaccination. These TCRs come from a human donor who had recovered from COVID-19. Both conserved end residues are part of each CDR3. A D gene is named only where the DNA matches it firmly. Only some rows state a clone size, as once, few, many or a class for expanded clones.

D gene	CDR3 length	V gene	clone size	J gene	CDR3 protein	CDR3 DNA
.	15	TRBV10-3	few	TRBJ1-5	CAISESFGGGQPQHF	TGTGCCATCAGTGAGTCGTTTGGGGGAGGTCAGCCCCAGCATTTT
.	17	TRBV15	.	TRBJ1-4	CATSRDRTAATNEKLFF	TGTGCCACCAGCAGAGATCGGACTGCTGCAACTAATGAAAAACTGTTTTTT
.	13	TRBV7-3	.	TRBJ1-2	CASSPSSSYGYTF	TGTGCCAGCAGCCCCTCTAGCAGCTATGGCTACACCTTC
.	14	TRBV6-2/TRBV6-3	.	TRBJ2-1	CASSHGQGNNEQFF	TGTGCCAGCAGCCACGGGCAGGGAAACAATGAGCAGTTCTTC
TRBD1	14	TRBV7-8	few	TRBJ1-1	CASSFGTGNTEAFF	TGTGCCAGCAGCTTCGGGACAGGGAACACTGAAGCTTTCTTT
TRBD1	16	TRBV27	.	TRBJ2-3	CASRRGQGAVGHTQYF	TGTGCCAGCAGGAGAGGACAGGGGGCGGTTGGCCATACGCAGTATTTT
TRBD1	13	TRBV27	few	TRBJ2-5	CASSHRGLETQYF	TGTGCCAGCAGTCACAGGGGGTTGGAGACCCAGTACTTC
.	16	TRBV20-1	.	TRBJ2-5	CSARDLFGGGQETQYF	TGCAGTGCTAGAGATCTATTCGGGGGAGGACAAGAGACCCAGTACTTC
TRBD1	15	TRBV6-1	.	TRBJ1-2	CASSAKGQANYGYTF	TGTGCCAGCAGTGCGAAGGGACAGGCAAACTATGGCTACACCTTC
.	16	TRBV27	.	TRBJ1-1	CASSLRYWRDGTGAFF	TGTGCCAGCAGTTTAAGGTACTGGAGGGACGGCACTGGAGCTTTCTTT
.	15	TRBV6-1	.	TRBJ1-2	CASRDQLQGSYGYTF	TGTGCCAGCAGAGACCAACTCCAAGGAAGCTATGGCTACACCTTC
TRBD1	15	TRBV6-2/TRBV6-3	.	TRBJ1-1	CATRTGGDGNTEAFF	TGTGCCACCAGGACAGGGGGCGATGGGAACACTGAAGCTTTCTTT
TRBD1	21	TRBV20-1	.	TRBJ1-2	CSARGNFQVGPQGEVNYGYTF	TGCAGTGCTAGAGGAAACTTCCAGGTGGGGCCACAGGGGGAGGTCAACTATGGCTACACCTTC
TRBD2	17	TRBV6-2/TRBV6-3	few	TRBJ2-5	CASSHPLGAGGLKTQYF	TGTGCCAGCAGTCACCCCTTGGGTGCGGGGGGGCTGAAGACCCAGTACTTC
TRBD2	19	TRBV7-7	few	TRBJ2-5	CASSPQPELAGRAGETQYF	TGTGCCAGCAGCCCTCAGCCTGAGCTAGCAGGGAGGGCCGGGGAGACCCAGTACTTC